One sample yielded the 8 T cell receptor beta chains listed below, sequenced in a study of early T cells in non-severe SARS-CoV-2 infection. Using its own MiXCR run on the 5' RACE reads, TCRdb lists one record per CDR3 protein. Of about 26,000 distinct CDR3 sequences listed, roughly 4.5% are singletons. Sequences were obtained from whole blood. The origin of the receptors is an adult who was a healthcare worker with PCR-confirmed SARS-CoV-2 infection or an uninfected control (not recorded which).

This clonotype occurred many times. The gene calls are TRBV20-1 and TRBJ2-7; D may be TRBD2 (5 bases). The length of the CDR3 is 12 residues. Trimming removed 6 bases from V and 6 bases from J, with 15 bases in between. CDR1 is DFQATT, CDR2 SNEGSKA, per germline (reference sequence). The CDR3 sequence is CSAPSLRAEQYF. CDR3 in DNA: TGCAGTGCCCCCTCGTTGAGGGCCGAGCAGTACTTC.

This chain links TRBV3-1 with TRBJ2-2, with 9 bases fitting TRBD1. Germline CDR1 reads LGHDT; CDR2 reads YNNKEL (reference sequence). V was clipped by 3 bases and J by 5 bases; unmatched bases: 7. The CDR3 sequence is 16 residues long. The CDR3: CASSQGDRARTGELFF. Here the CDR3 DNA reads TGTGCCAGCAGCCAGGGGGACAGGGCTCGGACCGGGGAGCTGTTTTTT.

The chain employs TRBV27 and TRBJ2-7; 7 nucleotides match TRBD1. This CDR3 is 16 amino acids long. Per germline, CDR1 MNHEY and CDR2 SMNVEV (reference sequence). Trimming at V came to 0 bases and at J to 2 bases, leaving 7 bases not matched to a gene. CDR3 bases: TGTGCCAGCAGTTTATCCGGGACAGTGAATCCCTACGAGCAGTACTTC. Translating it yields CASSLSGTVNPYEQYF.

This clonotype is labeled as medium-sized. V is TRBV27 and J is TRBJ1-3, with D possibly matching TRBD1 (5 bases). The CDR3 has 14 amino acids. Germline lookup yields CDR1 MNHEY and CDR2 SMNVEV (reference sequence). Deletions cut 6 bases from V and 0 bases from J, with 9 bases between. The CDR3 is CASSTGPSGNTIYF. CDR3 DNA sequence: TGTGCCAGCAGCACAGGACCCTCTGGAAACACCATATATTTT.

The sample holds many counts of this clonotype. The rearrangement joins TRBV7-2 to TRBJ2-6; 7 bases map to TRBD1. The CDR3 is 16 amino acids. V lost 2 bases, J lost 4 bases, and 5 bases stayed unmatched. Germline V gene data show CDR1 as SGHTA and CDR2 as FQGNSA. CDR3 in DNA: TGTGCCAGCAGCTTAAACAGGGGTCCGGGGGCCAACGTCCTGACTTTC. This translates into CASSLNRGPGANVLTF.

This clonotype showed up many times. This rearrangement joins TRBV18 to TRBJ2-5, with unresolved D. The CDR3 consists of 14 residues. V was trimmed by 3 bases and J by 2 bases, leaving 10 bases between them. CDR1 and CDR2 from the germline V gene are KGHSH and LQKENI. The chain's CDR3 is CASSPTTVQETQYF. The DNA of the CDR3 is TGTGCCAGCTCACCGACGACGGTTCAAGAGACCCAGTACTTC.

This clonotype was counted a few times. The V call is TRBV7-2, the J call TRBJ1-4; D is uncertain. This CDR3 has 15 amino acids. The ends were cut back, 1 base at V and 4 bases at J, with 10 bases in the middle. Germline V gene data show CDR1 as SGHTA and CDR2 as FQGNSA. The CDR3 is CASSLGRSINEKLFF. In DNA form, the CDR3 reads TGTGCCAGCAGCTTAGGACGGAGCATTAATGAAAAACTGTTTTTT.

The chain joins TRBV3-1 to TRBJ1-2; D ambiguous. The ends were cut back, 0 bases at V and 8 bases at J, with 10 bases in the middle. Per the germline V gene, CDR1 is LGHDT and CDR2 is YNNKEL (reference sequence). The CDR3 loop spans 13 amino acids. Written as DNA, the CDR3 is TGTGCCAGCAGCCAAGAGAGGGCGAGGGGCTACACCTTC. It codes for CASSQERARGYTF.